These T cell receptor beta chains were read from a single sample in a study of blood T cell repertoires in COVID-19. Clones were sequenced by immunoSEQ multiplex PCR, and TCRdb holds only the in-frame ones, with some missing. The profile shows 75,000 to 95,000 clones, 79% of them singletons. The sample comprised peripheral blood. Receptors originate from a woman older than 75 with active or convalescent COVID-19. CDR3s include the opening cysteine and the closing phenylalanine or tryptophan. A D gene is named only where the DNA matches it firmly. Clone size is not always given. Where it is, it says once, few, many or a class for expanded clones.

>TRBJ2-7|-|15|TRBD2|TRBV7-8
TGTGCCAGCAGCTTAACTAGCGGGAGGCAATACGAGCAGTACTTC
CASSLTSGRQYEQYF
>TRBJ1-1|-|16|TRBD1|TRBV14
TGTGCCAGCAGCCAAGGCGACAGGGGGCGAGGCACTGAAGCTTTCTTT
CASSQGDRGRGTEAFF
>TRBJ2-5|-|14|TRBD2|TRBV18
TGTGCCAGCTCACCTACTAGCGTACAAGAGACCCAGTACTTC
CASSPTSVQETQYF
>TRBJ1-2|once|13|-|TRBV5-4
TGTGCCAGCAGCAGGACAGTTAACTATGGCTACACCTTC
CASSRTVNYGYTF
>TRBJ1-4|-|15|-|TRBV4-3
TGCGCCAGCAGCCAAGAAGGTTGGAGTAATGAAAAACTGTTTTTT
CASSQEGWSNEKLFF
>TRBJ2-7|-|13|TRBD1|TRBV12-3/TRBV12-4
TGTGCCAGCAGAGGCACAGGGGAAAACGAGCAGTACTTC
CASRGTGENEQYF
>TRBJ2-6|-|22|TRBD1|TRBV3-1/TRBV3-2
TGTGCCAGCAGCCAACTCCTCGGGACAGGGGTTAGGGGAACATCTGGGGCCAACGTCCTGACTTTC
CASSQLLGTGVRGTSGANVLTF
>TRBJ1-2|-|13|-|TRBV2
TGTGCCAGCAGTGGGGCAGCCCAGTATGGCTACACCTTC
CASSGAAQYGYTF
>TRBJ1-6|few|14|TRBD1|TRBV30
TGTGCCTGGAGCAAGGGGGCGCAAGGATCACCCCTCCACTTT
CAWSKGAQGSPLHF
>TRBJ2-7|-|16|TRBD2|TRBV4-3
TGCGCCAGCAGCCAGCTTTGGCGGGGGATCTCCTACGAGCAGTACTTC
CASSQLWRGISYEQYF
>TRBJ2-3|-|15|-|TRBV7-2
TGTGCCAGCAGCTTTCACTACCTACGCACAGATACGCAGTATTTT
CASSFHYLRTDTQYF
>TRBJ2-7|few|15|TRBD2|TRBV4-1
TGCGCCAGCAGACCCGGACTAGCGGGGTCATGGGAGCAGTACTTC
CASRPGLAGSWEQYF
>TRBJ2-2|-|14|TRBD2|TRBV3-1/TRBV3-2
TGTGCCAGCAGCCGGCGGGGGGCCACCGGGGAGCTGTTTTTT
CASSRRGATGELFF
>TRBJ2-5|-|13|-|TRBV3-1/TRBV3-2
TGTGCCAGCAGCCAAGGGTGGAGAGAGACCCAGTACTTC
CASSQGWRETQYF
>TRBJ1-1|-|13|TRBD1|TRBV18
TGTGCCAGCTCACCACAACAGGGGGAGGTAGCTTTCTTT
CASSPQQGEVAFF
>TRBJ1-3|-|15|-|TRBV28
TGTGCCAGCACCCCTGGGGGCAGCTCTGGAAACACCATATATTTT
CASTPGGSSGNTIYF
>TRBJ2-3|once|12|-|TRBV3-1/TRBV3-2
TGTGCCAGCAGCCAATCAGCAGGCGCGCAGTATTTT
CASSQSAGAQYF
>TRBJ1-4|-|15|TRBD1|TRBV19
TGTGCCAGTACCTCCCTCAACAGGGGCCAAGAAAAACTGTTTTTT
CASTSLNRGQEKLFF
>TRBJ2-7|once|15|TRBD2|TRBV7-2
TGTGCCAGCAGCTTACAACCGGGGGACTACTACGAGCAGTACTTC
CASSLQPGDYYEQYF
>TRBJ1-4|-|15|-|TRBV7-2
TGTGCCAGCAGCGCTGTCGACAGGATTAATGAAAAACTGTTTTTT
CASSAVDRINEKLFF
>TRBJ2-7|few|15|TRBD2|TRBV27
TGTGCCAGCAGTTTATTAAGCGGGAGTGTTCTCGAGCAGTACTTC
CASSLLSGSVLEQYF
>TRBJ1-6|-|15|TRBD1|TRBV5-6
TGTGCCAGCAGCACTACCGGGACAGGGGGTTTGGCCCTCCACTTT
CASSTTGTGGLALHF
>TRBJ2-7|once|15|TRBD2|TRBV6-4
TGTGCCAGCAGTGTAACTAGCGGGGTATCCTACGAGCAGTACTTC
CASSVTSGVSYEQYF
>TRBJ2-4|-|16|-|TRBV18
TGTGCCAGCTCGGCCGATTACAGGTCGGGGGTGAACATTCAGTACTTC
CASSADYRSGVNIQYF
>TRBJ1-2|-|13|-|TRBV19
TGTGCCAGTAGTACGGGGGGTAACTATGGCTACACCTTC
CASSTGGNYGYTF
>TRBJ2-5|-|14|TRBD1|TRBV6-2/TRBV6-3
TGTGCCAGCAGTCGCCGGACAGGGGGGGAGACCCAGTACTTC
CASSRRTGGETQYF
>TRBJ1-6|-|14|TRBD1|TRBV6-5
TGTGCCAGCAGTCCGGACAGGATAAATTCACCCCTCCACTTT
CASSPDRINSPLHF
>TRBJ2-3|-|16|TRBD2|TRBV3-1/TRBV3-2
TGTGCCAGCAGCCAAGGACTAGCGGGATACACAGATACGCAGTATTTT
CASSQGLAGYTDTQYF
>TRBJ2-1|-|16|TRBD2|TRBV24-1
TGTGCCACCAGTGACCAGAGCGGGAGGGTTAGGGATGAGCAGTTCTTC
CATSDQSGRVRDEQFF